Given below is one T cell receptor (beta chain) in context. This sample was taken from a study of control samples from healthy donors and cancer patients. TCRdb's copy holds only in-frame clones and misses some; the assay was immunoSEQ multiplex PCR. In the table there are roughly 130,000 clones, 70% to 90% of which are singletons. Sequenced input: blood. This sequence was found in a man between 45 and 60 years old in good health.

The CDR3 loop reads CASSSKETQYF. Written as DNA, the CDR3 is TGTGCCAGCAGTTCTAAAGAGACCCAGTACTTC. V and J are TRBV6-6 and TRBJ2-5; D is undetermined. Trimming stripped 4 bases from V and 3 bases from J, with 3 bases between. The length of the CDR3 is 11 residues. Germline CDR1 reads MNHNY; CDR2 reads SVGAGI (reference sequence).